This TCR beta chain was obtained from a study of shared clonotypes between healthy human individuals. Assay: immunoSEQ multiplex PCR; the TCRdb copy retains only in-frame clones and omits some. The repertoire consists of about 800,000 clones, with about 96% occurring once and the leading ten covering over 0.2%. Cells designated naive CD8 were CD45RO-negative and were positively selected for CCR7, with terminally differentiated effector memory CD45RA+ cells excluded. Per the germline V gene, CDR1 is SGHVS and CDR2 is FQNEAQ. There are 16 residues in the CDR3. Trimming took off 1 base at V and 1 base at J, with 14 bases between the two ends.

The V call is TRBV7-8, the J call TRBJ2-7; D call uncertain. The source material was naive CD8+ T cells sorted from blood. The receptor was isolated from a man in his thirties or forties in good health. The CDR3 sequence: CASSLVGATASYEQYF. In DNA, the CDR3 is TGTGCCAGCAGCTTAGTAGGTGCAACTGCTTCCTACGAGCAGTACTTC.